This T cell receptor beta chain comes out of a study of T cell repertoires in cytomegalovirus infection. Overall study context: Used in the study were CMV epitopes, some recently identified and HLA-C-restricted, others well-studied and HLA-B-restricted. From public TCR beta signatures came an indication of both CMV infection and matching HLA type. Study-level points and caveats: The study identified carriers of CMV plus the relevant HLA from cumulative public TCR beta family frequency. Clonotypes of TCR beta that were HLA-C-restricted and CMV-specific dominated the ex vivo response.

A single record per CDR3 protein comes from TCRdb applying MiXCR to the reads. The sample has 45,000 to 65,000 distinct CDR3 sequences; around 19% are singletons. The table lists this clonotype with a count of one. Its antigen is unidentified. The sequences come from CD8+ T cells from cultured PBMCs, collected from culture after CMV antigen stimulation. This clonotype was obtained from a human donor in good health (CMV status not recorded). Some clones in this sample may be carry-over from other donors' samples.

The CDR3 nucleotides are TGTGCCAGCAGTGACCGGGACCACCCTTCTTTTAGCTACACCTTC. Protein product: CASSDRDHPSFSYTF. This chain joins TRBV6-1 and TRBJ1-2; tentatively, D is TRBD1 (5 bases). Trimming took 3 bases from V and 9 from J, leaving 20 bases between them. Looked up from germline, CDR1 is MNHNS and CDR2 is SASEGT. CDR3 length: 15 amino acids.